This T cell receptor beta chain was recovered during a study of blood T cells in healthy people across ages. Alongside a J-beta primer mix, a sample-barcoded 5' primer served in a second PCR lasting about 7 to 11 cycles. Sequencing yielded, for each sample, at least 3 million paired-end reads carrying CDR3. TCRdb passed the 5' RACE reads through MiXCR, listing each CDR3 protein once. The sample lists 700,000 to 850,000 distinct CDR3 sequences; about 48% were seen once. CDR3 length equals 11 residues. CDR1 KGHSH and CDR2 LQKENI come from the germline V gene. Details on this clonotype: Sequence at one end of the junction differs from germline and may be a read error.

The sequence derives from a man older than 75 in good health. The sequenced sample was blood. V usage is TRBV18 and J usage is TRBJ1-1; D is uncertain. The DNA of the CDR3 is TGTGCCAGCTCACCAAACAGTGAAGCTTTCTTT. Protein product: CASSPNSEAFF.